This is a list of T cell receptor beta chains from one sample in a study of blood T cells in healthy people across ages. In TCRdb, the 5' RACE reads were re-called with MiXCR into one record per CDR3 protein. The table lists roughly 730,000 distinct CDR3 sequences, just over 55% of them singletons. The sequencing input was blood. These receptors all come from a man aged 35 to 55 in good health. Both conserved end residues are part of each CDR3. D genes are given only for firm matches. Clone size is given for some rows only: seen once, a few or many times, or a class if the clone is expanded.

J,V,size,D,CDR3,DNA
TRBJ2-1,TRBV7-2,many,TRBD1,CASSPGQGVYNEQFF,TGTGCCAGCAGCCCAGGACAGGGGGTATACAATGAGCAGTTCTTC
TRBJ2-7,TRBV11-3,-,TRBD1,CASRFTGTGIYYNEQYF,TGTGCCAGCAGGTTTACCGGGACAGGGATATACTACAATGAGCAGTACTTC
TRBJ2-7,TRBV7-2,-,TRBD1,CASSATGASYNEQYF,TGTGCCAGCAGCGCGACAGGGGCCTCCTACAATGAGCAGTACTTC
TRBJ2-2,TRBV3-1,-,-,CASSHGTTNTGELFF,TGTGCCAGCAGCCACGGGACAACTAACACCGGGGAGCTGTTTTTT
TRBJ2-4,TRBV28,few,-,CASSLRRDFTEQYF,TGTGCCAGCAGTTTACGGCGAGACTTCACTGAGCAGTACTTC
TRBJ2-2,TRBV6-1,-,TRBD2,CASSVSGGASGELFF,TGTGCCAGCAGTGTCAGCGGGGGGGCCTCTGGGGAGCTGTTTTTT
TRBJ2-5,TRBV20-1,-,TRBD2,CSASSGQETQYF,TGCAGTGCTTCTAGCGGCCAAGAGACCCAGTACTTC
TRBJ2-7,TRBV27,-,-,CASTVRRAGRGEQYF,TGTGCCAGCACCGTTAGGCGCGCGGGGCGCGGCGAGCAGTACTTC
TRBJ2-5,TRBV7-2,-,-,CASSFLQVQYF,TGTGCCAGCAGCTTCTTACAGGTTCAGTACTTC
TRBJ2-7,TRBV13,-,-,CASSSGTETYEQYF,TGTGCCAGCAGCTCTGGGACGGAAACCTACGAGCAGTACTTC
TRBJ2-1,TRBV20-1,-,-,CSAPTGGPQETQFF,TGCAGTGCCCCGACCGGGGGCCCCCAAGAGACCCAGTTCTTC
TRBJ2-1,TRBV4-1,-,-,CASSQDKGTLGINEQFF,TGCGCCAGCAGCCAAGATAAGGGGACGTTGGGGATCAATGAGCAGTTCTTC
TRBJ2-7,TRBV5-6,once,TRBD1,CASSDPGQGVGEQYF,TGTGCCAGCAGCGACCCGGGACAGGGAGTAGGCGAGCAGTACTTC
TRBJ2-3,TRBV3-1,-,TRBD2,CASSQGTSGYTQYF,TGTGCCAGCAGCCAAGGGACTAGCGGATATACGCAGTATTTT
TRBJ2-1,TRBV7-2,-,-,CASSLVRVREQFF,TGTGCCAGCAGCTTAGTGCGGGTTCGTGAGCAGTTCTTC
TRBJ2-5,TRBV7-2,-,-,CASNSGAGFGQETQYF,TGTGCCAGCAACTCCGGCGCGGGATTCGGCCAAGAGACCCAGTACTTC
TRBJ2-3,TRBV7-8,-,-,CASSSRLQAIQDTQYF,TGTGCCAGCAGCTCGAGACTGCAAGCTATTCAGGATACGCAGTATTTT
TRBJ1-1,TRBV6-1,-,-,CASSGVGDTEAFF,TGTGCCAGCAGTGGGGTGGGGGACACTGAAGCTTTCTTT
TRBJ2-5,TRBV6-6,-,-,CASSNPTETQYF,TGTGCCAGCAGTAACCCGACGGAGACCCAGTACTTC
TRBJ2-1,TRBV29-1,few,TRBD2,CSVGREAYNEQFF,TGCAGCGTTGGTCGGGAGGCCTACAATGAGCAGTTCTTC
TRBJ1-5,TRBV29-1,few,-,CSVTQGNSNQPQHF,TGCAGCGTAACCCAGGGTAATAGCAATCAGCCCCAGCATTTT
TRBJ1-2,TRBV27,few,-,CASSPTLQDPLTMGYTF,TGTGCCAGCAGCCCGACCCTTCAAGACCCACTAACTATGGGGTACACCTTC
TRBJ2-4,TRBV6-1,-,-,CASSEVRLLEQYF,TGTGCCAGCAGTGAAGTTCGGCTCCTAGAGCAGTACTTC
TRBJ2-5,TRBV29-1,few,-,CSVAGGWQETQYF,TGCAGCGTTGCCGGAGGTTGGCAAGAGACCCAGTACTTC
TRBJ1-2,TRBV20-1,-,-,CSARDQRGANYGYTF,TGCAGTGCTAGAGATCAGAGGGGAGCTAACTATGGCTACACCTTC
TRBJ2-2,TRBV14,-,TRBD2,CASSQWLAGGVTGELFF,TGTGCCAGCAGCCAATGGCTAGCGGGAGGGGTCACCGGGGAGCTGTTTTTT
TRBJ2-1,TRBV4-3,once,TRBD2,CASSQDIIAGGNEQFF,TGCGCCAGCAGCCAAGATATAATAGCGGGAGGCAATGAGCAGTTCTTC
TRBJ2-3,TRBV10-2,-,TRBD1,CASSEGGSSTDTQYF,TGCGCCAGCAGTGAAGGGGGCTCTAGCACAGATACGCAGTATTTT
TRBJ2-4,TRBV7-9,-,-,CASSQRDGAKNIRYF,TGTGCCAGCAGCCAAAGGGACGGAGCCAAAAACATTCGGTACTTC
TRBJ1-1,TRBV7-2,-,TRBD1,CASSRRDRGLSTEAFF,TGTGCCAGCAGCCGCCGGGACAGGGGGCTTAGCACTGAAGCTTTCTTT
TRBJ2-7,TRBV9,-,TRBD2,CASSGGGREVREQYF,TGTGCCAGCAGCGGCGGGGGGCGGGAGGTCCGCGAGCAGTACTTC
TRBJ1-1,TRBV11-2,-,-,CASSSRGWGNDMNTEAFF,TGTGCCAGCAGCTCACGAGGCTGGGGGAACGACATGAACACTGAAGCTTTCTTT
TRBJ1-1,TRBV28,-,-,CASSPLRGITEAFF,TGTGCCAGCAGTCCCCTCAGAGGGATCACTGAAGCTTTCTTT
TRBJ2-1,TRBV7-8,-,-,CASSSPFEQFF,TGTGCCAGCAGCTCTCCCTTTGAGCAGTTCTTC
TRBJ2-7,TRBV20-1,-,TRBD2,CSARRREGYEQYF,TGCAGTGCTAGGCGTCGGGAGGGCTACGAGCAGTACTTC
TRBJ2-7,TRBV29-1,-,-,CSVGGFGAGEVSHTPSYEQYF,TGCAGCGTTGGGGGGTTCGGGGCGGGTGAAGTGTCTCATACTCCCTCTTACGAGCAGTACTTC
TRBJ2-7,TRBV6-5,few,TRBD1,CATRQGSTGQQYF,TGTGCCACCCGACAGGGATCTACTGGCCAGCAGTACTTC
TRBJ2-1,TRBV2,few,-,CASSDFSYNEQFF,TGTGCCAGCAGTGACTTTAGCTACAATGAGCAGTTCTTC
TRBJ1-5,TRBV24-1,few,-,CATSDSGGQPQHF,TGTGCCACCAGTGACTCCGGGGGTCAGCCCCAGCATTTT
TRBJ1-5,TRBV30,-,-,CAWSGGFGDQPQHF,TGTGCCTGGAGTGGCGGGTTTGGGGATCAGCCCCAGCATTTT
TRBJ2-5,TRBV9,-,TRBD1,CASSVAGTGFRETQYF,TGTGCCAGCAGCGTAGCCGGGACAGGGTTCCGAGAGACCCAGTACTTC
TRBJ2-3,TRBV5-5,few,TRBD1,CASSLVGATGNSADTQYF,TGTGCCAGCAGCTTGGTCGGGGCGACAGGGAACAGCGCAGATACGCAGTATTTT
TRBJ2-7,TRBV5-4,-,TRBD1,CASSHVTGVFEQYF,TGTGCCAGCAGCCACGTGACAGGGGTATTTGAGCAGTACTTC
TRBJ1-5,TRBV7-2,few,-,CASSLGIRNQPQHF,TGTGCCAGCAGCTTAGGGATTCGCAATCAGCCCCAGCATTTT
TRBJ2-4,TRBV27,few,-,CASTPGHGSSGQYF,TGTGCCAGCACCCCGGGACACGGGAGTTCCGGGCAGTACTTC
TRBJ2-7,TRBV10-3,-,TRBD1,CAISEGGTGVNYEQYF,TGTGCCATCAGTGAAGGAGGGACAGGGGTAAACTACGAGCAGTACTTC
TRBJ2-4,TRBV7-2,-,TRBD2,CASSLDSQAGVNIQYF,TGTGCCAGCAGCTTAGACAGCCAAGCGGGAGTAAACATTCAGTACTTC
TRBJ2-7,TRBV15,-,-,CATSRKNEQYF,TGTGCCACCAGCAGGAAAAACGAGCAGTACTTC